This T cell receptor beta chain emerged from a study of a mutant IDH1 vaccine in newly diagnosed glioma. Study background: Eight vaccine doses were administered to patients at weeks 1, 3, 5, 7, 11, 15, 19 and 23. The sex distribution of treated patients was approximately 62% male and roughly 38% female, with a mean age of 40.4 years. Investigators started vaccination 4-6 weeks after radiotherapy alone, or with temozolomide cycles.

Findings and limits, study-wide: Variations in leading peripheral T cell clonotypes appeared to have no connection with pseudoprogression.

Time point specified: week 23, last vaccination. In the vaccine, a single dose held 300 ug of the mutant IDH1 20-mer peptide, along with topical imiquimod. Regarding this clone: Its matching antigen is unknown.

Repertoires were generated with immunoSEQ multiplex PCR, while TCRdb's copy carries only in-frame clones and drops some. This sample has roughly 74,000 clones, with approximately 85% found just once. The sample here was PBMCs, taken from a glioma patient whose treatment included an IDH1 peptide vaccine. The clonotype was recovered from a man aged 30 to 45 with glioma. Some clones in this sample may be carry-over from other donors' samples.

The CDR3, as DNA: TGTGCCACCAGCAGAGATAACCTCCTAGCGGGGCCGTCGAACACCGGGGAGCTGTTTTTT. Translation: CATSRDNLLAGPSNTGELFF. This chain links TRBV15 with TRBJ2-2; 9 positions match TRBD2. This CDR3 comprises 20 residues. The germline CDR1 and CDR2 sequences are LNHNV and YYDKDF (reference sequence). With 0 bases clipped from V and 0 bases from J, the junction kept 11 bases outside the gene matches.